The clone carrying this TCR beta chain came up many times. Researchers took RNA transcripts and amplified the TCR beta CDR3 regions from them. Using the HTBI primer set, a first-round RT-PCR was run on the TCR CDR3. TCRdb called the multiplex PCR reads again in MiXCR, with one record for every CDR3 protein. The sample holds about 250,000 distinct CDR3 sequences, approximately 23% seen once. The sample comes from a study of T cells in Graves' hyperthyroidism and ophthalmopathy. Lactation, pregnancy, other autoimmune disease or uncontrolled infection excluded patients. Clinical symptoms, serum thyroxine and TRAb, thyroid ultrasound and orbital computed tomography were used for the diagnoses. The CDR3 runs to 16 residues. CDR1 is SGHRS, CDR2 YFSETQ, per germline. The ends were cut back, 5 bases at V and 0 bases at J, with 17 bases in the middle.

The sequencing input was blood. The V call is TRBV5-1, the J call TRBJ1-1, with a possible D match to TRBD1 (5 bases). This TCR was recovered from a woman aged 35 to 49 with Graves' ophthalmopathy. The CDR3 bases are TGCGCCAGCAGTTCTCCGCCGGGGCGGATGAACACTGAAGCTTTCTTT. It translates to CASSSPPGRMNTEAFF.